This T cell receptor (beta chain) was captured by sequencing in a study of Ad26.COV2.S vaccination and SARS-CoV-2 variants. TCRdb's table, derived via immunoSEQ multiplex PCR, lists solely in-frame clones and lacks some. This table holds 300,000 to 400,000 clones, about 86% found once. General study findings and limits: The study found higher spike-specific TCR breadth in vaccine than placebo recipients. In TCR breadth and depth analyses, total T cell responses may have been underestimated.

As to treatment: around 19 received Ad26.COV2.S at low or high dose, single or two shots; several received placebo; per-sample allocation not given. Following the first vaccine or placebo injection, samples were taken on day 63. The sample came from a Boston adult aged 18-55 years. Concerning this clone: Its antigen is currently unknown.

This clonotype was sampled from a person aged 18-65 years who received the Ad26.COV2.S COVID-19 vaccine or a placebo. The input for sequencing was peripheral blood, taken in a trial of Ad26.COV2.S vaccine versus placebo.

The CDR3 loop reads CAWRQGYGYTF. The CDR3 DNA is TGTGCCTGGAGACAGGGCTATGGCTACACCTTC. The V and J genes are TRBV30 and TRBJ1-2, with D perhaps TRBD1 (6 bases). The germline V gene has CDR1 GTSNPN and CDR2 SVGIG (reference sequence). The CDR3 covers 11 residues. Trimming shortened V by 3 bases and J by 4 bases, and 6 bases separated the two germline ends.